This T cell receptor (beta chain) is drawn from a study of PD-1 blockade in mismatch repair-deficient tumors. Looking at the study overall: Enrolled about 2013-2016, patients had progressing, pretreated mismatch repair-deficient cancers of over nine types.

Sequenced by immunoSEQ multiplex PCR; TCRdb stores in-frame clones only, minus some. This repertoire shows 30,000 to 45,000 clones, 65% to 85% found once; its top ten account for around 1%. Worth noting for this clone: Its antigen is currently unknown.

The V and J ends lost 8 bases and 0 bases respectively, with 9 bases between them. This CDR3 is built from 13 residues. Germline V gene data show CDR1 as MDHEN and CDR2 as SYDVKM. PCR or immunohistochemistry showed mismatch repair deficiency in every enrolled patient. TCRs were sequenced from three patients responding to pembrolizumab. General observations from the study: Tumor-resident clones, often undetectable pretreatment in blood, expanded then contracted after pembrolizumab.

The sequenced sample was PBMCs, obtained about 40 weeks after starting pembrolizumab. This chain links TRBV28 with TRBJ2-3; D gene unclear. This sequence was found in an adult with mismatch repair-deficient cancer. DNA for the CDR3: TGTGCCAGCGCACGCTACAGCACAGATACGCAGTATTTT. Translating gives CASARYSTDTQYF. The whole variable domain, remainder taken from reference TRBV28 and TRBJ2-3, is DVKVTQSSRYLVKRTGEKVFLECVQDMDHENMFWYRQDPGLGLRLIYFSYDVKMKEKGDIPEGYSVSREKKERFSLILESASTNQTSMYLCASARYSTDTQYFGPGTRLTVL.